One TCR beta chain is described in this entry. Its target antigen remains unknown. Base-call qualities are not available, and no considerably larger clone is one nucleotide away. The entry originates in a study of follicular helper T cells after annual influenza vaccination (dated by TCRdb to between 2016 and 2019). Background on the whole study: Blood was drawn on days 0, 7 and 28 after each seasonal influenza vaccination. To study recall of cTfh clones, some subjects were followed through successive annual vaccinations in the 2013-2014, 2014-2015 and 2015-2016 seasons. One week after vaccination, a second recruited cohort of 12 to 13 subjects (Table S1) displayed a similar ICOS+CD38+ cTfh response. Multi-year samples were available from six subjects, with four subjects covering two vaccination seasons and two subjects covering three seasons. Samples from 2013-2014 were cryopreserved, whereas samples from about 2015 were processed immediately after collection.

The full study reports these points: ICOS+CD38+ cTfh clonality correlated with the frequency of that population, and its change correlated with the change in circulating plasmablast frequency. Only about 9-22% of analyzed cells yielded productive TCRB sequences, so sampling of rare clonotypes was not possible. Day 7 ICOS+CD38+ clones were most often found later in ICOS-CD38- cTfh, suggesting that subset may serve as a memory reservoir. Successive annual vaccinations recalled a recurrent oligoclonal ICOS+CD38+ cTfh response that contained tetramer and AIM influenza-specific clonotypes.

Library generation was performed with the immunoSEQ multiplex PCR assay. Adaptive Biotechnologies carried out TCRB amplification, library preparation, sequencing and preliminary bioinformatics at Survey level resolution. TCRB sequencing used multiplex PCR amplification of genomic DNA from sorted cTfh populations. As for the original processing: Clonality was calculated in R as 1 minus normalized Shannon entropy, and the Gini index was calculated with the R package ineq. Overlap score was defined as the summed counts of shared sequences divided by the total counts of all sequences in both compared samples. The significance of shared clonotypes was tested with Fisher's exact test, assuming a theoretical repertoire of 10^7 TCRB sequences. TCRdb obtained this table from immuneACCESS and retained in-frame rearrangements with V and J assigned. These tables miss some clones; where compared with another copy, unresolved V genes account for less than half of the shortfall, and the remainder is unexplained. Clone size and the V and J calls come from that table; the DNA yielded D and trimming. Counted in this sample were more than 7,500 clones; about 90% of them appeared once. The ten largest clones add up to around 0.45% of the sample.

The sample's time point label is to be understood as: 2015-2016 season, pre-vaccination. Adults were given seasonal inactivated influenza vaccine (Fluvarix), and sorted blood CD4 subsets were followed by TCRB sequencing before and after vaccination. Subjects were considered eligible if community-dwelling and if influenza vaccine had not been received in the prior 6 months. Exclusions included influenza vaccine contraindications, substance abuse, HIV/AIDS, active malignancy, immunomodulatory medication and active illness such as respiratory infection. Per time point, between 40 and 100 mL of blood was sampled. Non-naive CD4+CXCR5+PD-1+ cells were defined as circulating Tfh and were sorted into two fractions, ICOS+CD38+ and ICOS-CD38-. Ficoll-Paque PLUS or SepMate separation was used to isolate PBMC. Cell subsets were sorted from PBMC on a BD FACS Aria before DNA extraction. CDR3 length: 14 amino acids, cysteine to phenylalanine. The read is trimmed to its CDR3 DNA, 42 bases read in frame from base 1. V is cut back by 6 bases and J by 3 bases, with 2 bases in the junction unmatched. Taken from the germline V gene, the CDR1 and CDR2 loops are SNHLY and FYNNEI.

The TCR was taken from an adult who received the influenza vaccine. The rearrangement joined TRBV2 to TRBJ2-3, with 11 junctional bases fitting TRBD2. The specimen comprised CXCR5+ CD38- circulating T follicular helper cells from blood, sampled on the day of influenza vaccination. The cell subset or site label of this sample denotes: circulating Tfh, non-naive CD4+CXCR5+PD-1+ (ICOS+CD38+ or ICOS-CD38-). The CDR3 is CASSLAGGTDTQYF. The DNA sequence is given as TGTGCCAGCAGCCTAGCGGGGGGTACAGATACGCAGTATTTT.